What follows are 26 T cell receptor beta chains derived from one specimen sequenced in a study of blood T cell repertoires in COVID-19. Method: immunoSEQ multiplex PCR; TCRdb's copy keeps in-frame clones and lacks some. The sample records about 280,000 clones, 85% being singletons. The specimen was PBMCs or T cells enriched from blood (not recorded which). These receptors were collected from a woman aged 50 to 60 who had recovered from COVID-19.

This sequence joins TRBV4-3 and TRBJ2-1; D perhaps matches TRBD2 (6 bases). The V gene lost 0 bases and the J gene lost 6 bases, with 12 bases spanning the gap. CDR1 and CDR2 (germline): LGHNA, YSLEER. The CDR3 is made up of 15 amino acids. CDR3 sequence reads: CASSQERLSGNEQFF. Here the CDR3 DNA reads TGCGCCAGCAGCCAAGAAAGGCTTAGCGGCAATGAGCAGTTCTTC.

J is TRBJ2-7 and V is TRBV4-1, with a weak D call TRBD2 (6 bases). The V gene's germline CDR1 is MGHRA and CDR2 YSYEKL. Trimming pared 1 base from V and 6 bases from J, leaving 16 bases between. CDR3 size: 15 residues. CDR3 residues: CASSQALVTGVEQYF. The CDR3, as DNA: TGCGCCAGCAGCCAAGCCCTTGTAACGGGGGTCGAGCAGTACTTC.

V gene TRBV2 combines with J gene TRBJ1-2; D not certain. Deletions cut 1 base from V and 1 base from J, with 10 bases between. Germline CDR1 reads SNHLY; CDR2 reads FYNNEI. CDR3 length equals 15 residues. CDR3: CASSEVFTGNYGYTF. The CDR3 DNA is TGTGCCAGCAGTGAAGTGTTCACGGGTAACTATGGCTACACCTTC.

This clone was detected only once. CDR3 residues: CASSVSLGGEVFF. Here the CDR3 DNA reads TGTGCCAGCAGCGTATCCCTTGGCGGGGAAGTGTTCTTC. The rearrangement uses TRBV9 and TRBJ2-1, with D tentatively TRBD2 (6 bases). Deletions cut 1 base from V and 15 bases from J, with 17 bases between. The CDR3 has 13 amino acids. Germline assignment: CDR1 SGDLS and CDR2 YYNGEE.

A remark on this clone: A much larger clone differs from this one at a single base, so this may be a read error. This chain uses TRBV2 with TRBJ1-6; a weak D match, TRBD1 (5 bases). CDR3 size: 16 residues. Germline CDR1 is SNHLY and CDR2 is FYNNEI. Trimming took off 3 bases at V and 0 bases at J, with 9 bases between the two ends. In DNA form, the CDR3 reads TGTGCCAGCAGTGAGACAGCGAGCTCCTATAATTCACCCCTCCACTTT. This gives the protein CASSETASSYNSPLHF.

The rearrangement uses TRBV9 and TRBJ2-5; D unclear. Trimming stripped 0 bases from V and 5 bases from J, with 14 bases between. Germline lookup yields CDR1 SGDLS and CDR2 YYNGEE. This CDR3 has 15 amino acids. The CDR3 DNA reads TGTGCCAGCAGCGTAGAAGTAGCAGAGTTCGAGACCCAGTACTTC. Translation gives CASSVEVAEFETQYF.

This clone was found a few times. This chain uses TRBV11-2 with TRBJ2-6; tentative D call: TRBD1 (6 bases). Germline CDR1 reads SGHAT; CDR2 reads FQNNGV. V dropped 5 bases and J dropped 0 bases, with 14 bases sitting between them. CDR3 length equals 17 residues. CDR3 nucleotides: TGTGCCAGCAGCCCACGACAGGCGCGCTCTGGGGCCAACGTCCTGACTTTC. Translating it yields CASSPRQARSGANVLTF. The variable domain in full, completed from reference TRBV11-2 and TRBJ2-6, reads EAGVAQSPRYKIIEKRQSVAFWCNPISGHATLYWYQQILGQGPKLLIQFQNNGVVDDSQLPKDRFSAERLKGVDSTLKIQPAKLEDSAVYLCASSPRQARSGANVLTFGAGSRLTVL.

The V and J genes are TRBV9 and TRBJ2-7; D possibly corresponds to TRBD2 (6 bases). CDR3 length equals 14 residues. V lost 4 bases to trimming and J lost 3 bases, with 14 bases between them. The germline gives CDR1 SGDLS, CDR2 YYNGEE. CDR3 amino acids: CASSPLGLFYEQYF. The CDR3, as DNA: TGTGCCAGCAGCCCATTGGGACTTTTCTACGAGCAGTACTTC.

This chain joins TRBV7-9 and TRBJ2-7; 9 nucleotides agree with TRBD1. CDR1 is SEHNR and CDR2 is FQNEAQ in the germline V gene (reference sequence). The CDR3 runs to 16 residues. With 5 bases clipped from V and 2 bases from J, the junction kept 10 bases outside the gene matches. CDR3 protein: CASSGAGTGRPYEQYF. CDR3 nucleotide sequence: TGTGCCAGCAGCGGGGCGGGGACAGGGAGACCCTACGAGCAGTACTTC.

The rearrangement uses TRBV2 and TRBJ1-2; 8 nucleotides line up with TRBD1. The CDR3 is 15 residues long. V lost 6 bases, J lost 3 bases, and 9 bases stayed unmatched. CDR1 is SNHLY and CDR2 is FYNNEI in the germline V gene. The CDR3 loop reads CASRTGTGYDYGYTF. Written as DNA, the CDR3 is TGTGCCAGCAGGACCGGGACAGGCTATGACTATGGCTACACCTTC.

The rearrangement uses TRBV18 and TRBJ2-5; weak D call: TRBD2 (6 bases). CDR1 and CDR2 (germline): KGHSH, LQKENI. This CDR3 is built from 15 residues. V lost 4 bases, J lost 1 base, and 13 bases lay in between. CDR3 region: CASSLTRGIQETQYF. CDR3 coding DNA: TGTGCCAGCTCACTGACTAGGGGAATCCAAGAGACCCAGTACTTC.

V is TRBV11-2 and J is TRBJ1-6; 7 bases align to TRBD1. CDR1 and CDR2 from the germline V gene are SGHAT and FQNNGV. This CDR3 has 15 residues. The V segment lost 5 bases and the J segment 4 bases; nucleotides outside the gene matches: 5. The CDR3 nucleotides are TGTGCCAGCAGCCCGCTGACAGGGTATAATTCACCCCTCCACTTT. Translating gives CASSPLTGYNSPLHF.

This clone was found once. The V and J genes are TRBV18 and TRBJ1-3; the match to TRBD1 covers 8 bases. This CDR3 has 16 amino acids. CDR1 and CDR2 from the germline V gene are KGHSH and LQKENI. The ends lost 3 bases at V and 2 bases at J; junction bases unmatched: 6. The CDR3 region has the DNA TGTGCCAGCTCACCTAGCGACAGGGGAACTGGAAACACCATATATTTT. As protein: CASSPSDRGTGNTIYF.

The table lists this clone with a count of one. V and J are TRBV7-2 and TRBJ1-6; 8 positions match TRBD1. CDR3 length equals 14 residues. Trimming took 2 bases from V and 7 from J; bases not matched to a gene: 1. Germline V gene data show CDR1 as SGHTA and CDR2 as FQGNSA. In DNA form, the CDR3 reads TGTGCCAGCAGCTTATACAGGGGGAATTCACCCCTCCACTTT. Translation gives CASSLYRGNSPLHF.

V is TRBV12-3 or TRBV12-4 and J is TRBJ2-2; possible D gene TRBD2, 5 bases. V lost 5 bases to trimming and J lost 5 bases, with 6 bases between them. The CDR3 has 12 residues. CDR3 residues: CASSRGTGELFF. CDR3 nucleotide sequence: TGTGCCAGCAGTCGAGGGACCGGGGAGCTGTTTTTT.

Concerning this clone: One end of the junction is discordant with germline, which a read error may explain. The V gene is TRBV10-2, the J gene TRBJ1-2; D not resolved. Germline-derived CDR1 and CDR2 are WSHSY and SAAADI. The length of the CDR3 is 13 residues. The CDR3 loop reads CTSSPSGVESYTF. The CDR3 nucleotides read TGCACCAGCAGTCCTTCCGGGGTGGAAAGCTACACCTTC.

This chain uses TRBV30 with TRBJ1-5; possible D gene TRBD1, 6 bases. This CDR3 contains 15 residues. Germline CDR1 is GTSNPN and CDR2 is SVGIG (reference sequence). V gave up 7 bases and J gave up 5 bases, with 21 bases separating them. CDR3 in amino acids: CASPLGGCCDQPQHF. The DNA for the CDR3 is TGTGCCTCCCCGCTAGGGGGTTGTTGTGATCAGCCCCAGCATTTT.

Written as DNA, the CDR3 is TGCGCCAGCAGCTCACGACAGGGAGAGTGGTGGGGCTACACCTTC. It specifies CASSSRQGEWWGYTF. V is TRBV5-1 and J is TRBJ1-2, with 7 bases fitting TRBD1. The CDR3 consists of 15 residues. V lost 3 bases to trimming and J lost 8 bases; unmatched junction nucleotides: 13. The germline V gene encodes CDR1 SGHRS and CDR2 YFSETQ.

This chain uses TRBV7-2 with TRBJ2-7, with 9 bases identical to TRBD1. The CDR3 is 15 amino acids. The junction had 8 bases not matched to a gene; V was cut back by 5 bases and J by 3 bases. CDR1 is SGHTA and CDR2 is FQGNSA in the germline V gene. The DNA of the CDR3 is TGTGCCAGCAGCGGACAGGGGACCCAGGGCTACGAGCAGTACTTC. This encodes CASSGQGTQGYEQYF. Supplemented by reference TRBV7-2 and TRBJ2-7, the full variable domain reads GAGVSQSPSNKVTEKGKDVELRCDPISGHTALYWYRQSLGQGLEFLIYFQGNSAPDKSGLPSDRFSAERTGGSVSTLTIQRTQQEDSAVYLCASSGQGTQGYEQYFGPGTRLTVT.

V usage is TRBV3-1 (or the pseudogene TRBV3-2) and J usage is TRBJ2-3; 12 bases are shared with TRBD1. Trimming cost V 6 bases and J 2 bases; bases outside gene matches: 0. Germline lookup yields CDR1 LGHDT and CDR2 YNNKEL (reference sequence). The CDR3 loop spans 14 amino acids. Here the CDR3 reads CASRGQGATDTQYF. The CDR3 nucleotides are TGTGCCAGCAGGGGACAGGGGGCCACAGATACGCAGTATTTT.

J is TRBJ1-2 and V is TRBV7-9, with a tentative D call TRBD1 (5 bases). V was trimmed by 5 bases and J by 3 bases, leaving 10 bases between them. The CDR3 loop spans 13 amino acids. CDR1 and CDR2 (germline): SEHNR, FQNEAQ (reference sequence). The CDR3 nucleotides are TGTGCCAGCAGCCCCGCGGGGGACTATGGCTACACCTTC. Translating gives CASSPAGDYGYTF.

V gene TRBV18 combines with J gene TRBJ1-6; 7 positions agree with TRBD1. V shed 3 bases, J shed 7 bases, and the junction held 6 bases outside the gene matches. The CDR3 runs to 15 residues. The germline V gene has CDR1 KGHSH and CDR2 LQKENI. As DNA, the CDR3 is TGTGCCAGCTCACCGGAGAGGACAGGCAATTCACCCCTCCACTTT. It codes for CASSPERTGNSPLHF.

The J gene is TRBJ2-7, the V gene TRBV9, with 12 bases aligning to TRBD1. Germline CDR1 and CDR2: SGDLS and YYNGEE. The CDR3 totals 14 residues. V shed 3 bases and J 6 bases; nucleotides not matched to a gene: 4. The CDR3 region is CASSGGTGGREQYF. As DNA, the CDR3 is TGTGCCAGCAGCGGGGGGACAGGGGGCCGCGAGCAGTACTTC.

A single count supports this clone. The chain carries TRBV6-5 and TRBJ1-5; no firm D call. Germline V gene lookup returns CDR1 MNHEY and CDR2 SVGAGI. Deletions cut 5 bases from V and 7 bases from J, with 15 bases between. This CDR3 region has 14 residues. CDR3: CASSLQFGPQPQHF. The CDR3 DNA reads as TGTGCCAGCAGTCTACAATTTGGGCCCCAGCCCCAGCATTTT.

This chain links TRBV28 with TRBJ1-4; no reliable D call. Germline assignment: CDR1 MDHEN and CDR2 SYDVKM. The CDR3 contains 15 residues. V shed 6 bases and J shed 0 bases, with 11 bases lying between them. In nucleotides, the CDR3 is TGTGCCAGCAGACCGTCAGGCACAACTAATGAAAAACTGTTTTTT. It is translated as CASRPSGTTNEKLFF.

V usage is TRBV4-2 and J usage is TRBJ2-3; 11 nucleotides align to TRBD2. With V trimmed by 1 base and J by 3 bases, 6 bases remained unmatched. The CDR3 has 17 residues. Germline V lookup: CDR1 LGHNA, CDR2 YNFKEQ. In DNA form, the CDR3 reads TGTGCCAGCAGCCAAGCCCCACTAGCGGGAGCAACAGATACGCAGTATTTT. Translation: CASSQAPLAGATDTQYF.